These T cell receptor beta chains were read from a single sample in a study of beta chain features in type 1 diabetes. Data came from immunoSEQ multiplex PCR; TCRdb stores just in-frame clones and leaves some out. Of a few hundred thousand clones listed, 12% to 15% were seen once; the top ten hold around 7%. The material sequenced was central memory CD4+ T cells from blood. These receptors were obtained from a man in his thirties or forties in good health. Both conserved end residues are part of each CDR3. D genes are given only for firm matches. Where a row states a size, it is once, few, many or the class of an expanded clone; other rows omit it.

clone_size,j_call,v_call,d_call,cdr3_nt,cdr3_aa
few,TRBJ1-1,TRBV10-3,.,TGTGCCACCAGAGCCCCAGCGGGGCCTAACACTGAAGCTTTCTTT,CATRAPAGPNTEAFF
.,TRBJ2-5,TRBV6-1,TRBD2,TGTGCCAGCAGTGGGGTTACTAGCGGTGAAGAGACCCAGTACTTC,CASSGVTSGEETQYF
.,TRBJ2-2,TRBV7-9,.,TGTGCCAGCAATTCTAGGGGTGATGGTAGCGGGGAGCTGTTTTTT,CASNSRGDGSGELFF
.,TRBJ1-5,TRBV6-1,.,TGTGCCAGCAGCCCAGGGGCCCAATATCAGCCCCAGCATTTT,CASSPGAQYQPQHF
.,TRBJ1-2,TRBV18,.,TGTGCCAGCTCACCTGGGGGGTTAGGTGACTACACCTTC,CASSPGGLGDYTF
.,TRBJ1-5,TRBV4-1,.,TGCGCCAGCAGCCAACCCCCCGGTCAGCCCCAGCATTTT,CASSQPPGQPQHF
.,TRBJ1-5,TRBV28,.,TGTGCCAGCAGTCGCGGTGGGACCCAGCATTTT,CASSRGGTQHF
.,TRBJ2-2,TRBV10-3,.,TGTGCCATCAGTGAGTCTGGCGCCGGGACCCAGACCGGGGAGCTGTTTTTT,CAISESGAGTQTGELFF
few,TRBJ2-6,TRBV14,TRBD1,TGTGCCAGCAGCCGGACAGGTAAACGCTCTGGGGCCAACGTCCTGACTTTC,CASSRTGKRSGANVLTF
.,TRBJ1-6,TRBV9,.,TGTGCCAGCAGCGCCACGACCGGACAGTTTTCACCCCTCCACTTT,CASSATTGQFSPLHF
.,TRBJ1-1,TRBV7-2,.,TGTGCCAGCAATGTGCCGATTGACGGAGCTTTCTTT,CASNVPIDGAFF
.,TRBJ2-2,TRBV7-9,TRBD1,TGTGCCAGCAGCTTGCGGGCAGGGGGTACTGCCACCGGGGAGCTGTTTTTT,CASSLRAGGTATGELFF
.,TRBJ2-1,TRBV29-1,.,TGCAGCGTTGAGTTCATGAGCTCCTACAATGAGCAGTTCTTC,CSVEFMSSYNEQFF
.,TRBJ2-5,TRBV9,TRBD1,TGTGCCAGCAGGGTCCCCGGACAGGGTGAGACCCAGTACTTC,CASRVPGQGETQYF
.,TRBJ2-3,TRBV7-9,TRBD2,TGTGCCAGCACCCCTGGGGCTAGCGGTCTCACAGATACGCAGTATTTT,CASTPGASGLTDTQYF
.,TRBJ1-2,TRBV9,.,TGTGCCAGCAGCCTCTCCGGGACGGTCTATGGCTACACCTTC,CASSLSGTVYGYTF
.,TRBJ2-1,TRBV11-3,TRBD2,TGTGCCAGCAGCTTACAAGCGGGAAGCTCCTACAATGAGCAGTTCTTC,CASSLQAGSSYNEQFF
few,TRBJ1-1,TRBV7-8,.,TGTGCCAGCAGCTTAGGACTGGGTAGGACTGAAGCTTTCTTT,CASSLGLGRTEAFF
few,TRBJ1-1,TRBV6-5,.,TGTGCCAGCAGTTACGACAGGAAGAACACTGAAGCTTTCTTT,CASSYDRKNTEAFF
.,TRBJ2-5,TRBV7-2,.,TGTGCCAGCAGCCAAGATGCCCGGCAAGAGACCCAGTACTTC,CASSQDARQETQYF
few,TRBJ2-3,TRBV14,.,TGTGCCAGCAGCCAAGATGAGTGGGCCACGGAGGGGACAGATACGCAGTATTTT,CASSQDEWATEGTDTQYF
.,TRBJ2-1,TRBV25-1,.,TGTGCCAGCAGTGACCGGGAGAATGAGCAGTTCTTC,CASSDRENEQFF
.,TRBJ2-2,TRBV29-1,TRBD1,TGCAGCGTCCAACCCGGGACAGGGGCCCCGGAGCTGTTTTTT,CSVQPGTGAPELFF
.,TRBJ2-7,TRBV19,TRBD1,TGTGCCAGTAGTATAGACCGGGACAGATATTACTACGAGCAGTACTTC,CASSIDRDRYYYEQYF
many,TRBJ1-5,TRBV19,.,TGTGCCAGTAGTATAGATCAGGGGAGGCCCCAGCATTTT,CASSIDQGRPQHF
.,TRBJ2-7,TRBV6-6,.,TGTGCCATCCGGGACTCCTGGGCCGAGCAGTACTTC,CAIRDSWAEQYF
few,TRBJ1-2,TRBV6-1,.,TGTGCCAGCAGTGGCAGGGTCAACTATGGCTACACCTTC,CASSGRVNYGYTF
few,TRBJ2-2,TRBV4-2,TRBD2,TGTGCCAGCAGCCAGACTAGCGTGAACACCGGGGAGCTGTTTTTT,CASSQTSVNTGELFF
few,TRBJ2-1,TRBV5-1,TRBD2,TGCGCCAGCAGCCCGGGACTAGCGGGGACCTACAATGAGCAGTTCTTC,CASSPGLAGTYNEQFF